Listed below are T cell receptor beta chains from one sample, sequenced in a study of shared clonotypes between healthy human individuals. Some clones are missing from TCRdb's copy, which holds only in-frame ones; the method was immunoSEQ multiplex PCR. The table shows 2 million to 2.5 million clones, with just under 95% occurring only once. Sequences were obtained from naive CD4+ T cells from PBMCs. The receptor source for this set is a man in his late teens or twenties in good health. Some clones in this sample may be carry-over from other donors' samples. CDR3s include the opening cysteine and the closing phenylalanine or tryptophan. The D gene is left open where the match is weak.

J gene | D gene | V gene | CDR3 protein | CDR3 DNA
TRBJ1-1 | - | TRBV2 | CASSLTVEAFF | TGTGCCAGCAGTTTGACGGTTGAAGCTTTCTTT
TRBJ1-2 | TRBD1 | TRBV4-1 | CASSLGRDRDYGYTF | TGCGCCAGCAGCCTGGGTCGGGACAGGGACTATGGCTACACCTTC
TRBJ1-4 | TRBD1 | TRBV5-1 | CASSLVPGGDEKLFF | TGCGCCAGCAGCTTGGTTCCAGGGGGTGATGAAAAACTGTTTTTT
TRBJ2-1 | - | TRBV6-5 | CASRQLTAHNEQFF | TGTGCCAGCAGACAACTGACAGCTCACAATGAGCAGTTCTTC
TRBJ2-1 | - | TRBV28 | CASSDHSPNEQFF | TGTGCCAGCAGCGACCATAGCCCGAATGAGCAGTTCTTC
TRBJ2-1 | - | TRBV5-6 | CASSLFGQEQFF | TGTGCCAGCAGCTTGTTCGGACAGGAGCAGTTCTTC
TRBJ2-2 | TRBD1 | TRBV19 | CASSAGQGAYTGELFF | TGTGCCAGTAGTGCGGGACAGGGGGCATACACCGGGGAGCTGTTTTTT
TRBJ1-2 | - | TRBV5-4 | CASSLGGAAYGYTF | TGTGCCAGCAGCTTGGGGGGGGCCGCCTATGGCTACACCTTC
TRBJ2-7 | TRBD1 | TRBV19 | CASSMTGTGGYEQYF | TGTGCCAGTAGTATGACCGGGACAGGGGGGTACGAGCAGTACTTC
TRBJ2-2 | - | TRBV6-5 | CASSYSGLNTGELFF | TGTGCCAGCAGTTATTCCGGACTAAACACCGGGGAGCTGTTTTTT
TRBJ1-1 | - | TRBV30 | CAWGNGGDTEAFF | TGTGCCTGGGGTAATGGGGGGGACACTGAAGCTTTCTTT
TRBJ2-1 | - | TRBV11-2 | CASSFPTVLASEQFF | TGTGCCAGCAGCTTTCCGACGGTTTTGGCGTCTGAGCAGTTCTTC
TRBJ2-7 | TRBD2 | TRBV30 | CAWEPGLAFNEQYF | TGTGCCTGGGAGCCGGGACTAGCGTTCAACGAGCAGTACTTC